These 23 T cell receptor beta chains originate from one sample sequenced in a study of identical twins. TCRdb fed the 5' RACE reads into MiXCR, producing one record per CDR3 protein. The table shows a few hundred thousand distinct CDR3 sequences, with roughly 9.8% occurring only once. These data were also reused for a study on yellow fever vaccine responses in identical twins.

Sequences were obtained from CD8+ T cells sorted from blood. Receptors originate from a woman aged 18-29 years in good health.

This clonotype was detected a few times. The chain links TRBV11-3 to TRBJ2-1; TRBD2 agrees at 11 bases. Unmatched junction bases numbered 3, after V lost 5 bases and J lost 6 bases. CDR3 size: 14 residues. Germline CDR1 and CDR2: SGHNT and YENEEA. The CDR3 sequence: CASSKTSGSNEQFF. The DNA for the CDR3 is TGTGCCAGCAGCAAAACTAGCGGGAGCAATGAGCAGTTCTTC.

The chain carries TRBV7-9 and TRBJ1-2; D is perhaps TRBD1 (5 bases). Germline V CDR1 and CDR2: SEHNR, FQNEAQ (reference sequence). The CDR3 contains 14 residues. V was shortened by 6 bases and J by 6 bases, with 17 bases between the two germline ends. CDR3 nucleotides: TGTGCCAGCAGTCACCTCAGGGATGGGAATGGCTACACCTTC. This sequence encodes CASSHLRDGNGYTF.

This clonotype was picked up many times. The chain has TRBV7-2 and TRBJ1-1, with TRBD1 matching 7 bases. The V and J ends lost 0 bases and 2 bases, in that order; junction bases with no gene match: 6. Germline CDR1 is SGHTA and CDR2 is FQGNSA. The CDR3 runs 16 residues. The CDR3 nucleotides are TGTGCCAGCAGCTTAGCCGGGACAGAAAAAAACACTGAAGCTTTCTTT. Its protein is CASSLAGTEKNTEAFF.

This clonotype was counted between two and nine times. The V call is TRBV20-1, the J call TRBJ1-1; no firm D call. Per the germline V gene, CDR1 is DFQATT and CDR2 is SNEGSKA (reference sequence). The V gene lost 8 bases and the J gene lost 5 bases, with 12 bases spanning the gap. There are 11 residues in the CDR3. The CDR3, as DNA: TGCAGTATCCCCGGGCGGACTGAAGCTTTCTTT. This translates into CSIPGRTEAFF.

This rearrangement joins TRBV30 to TRBJ2-7; maybe TRBD1 (7 bases). With 0 bases removed from V and 5 bases from J, the gap between germline ends came to 17 bases. CDR1 and CDR2 (germline): GTSNPN, SVGIG (reference sequence). The CDR3 spans 15 residues. As DNA, the CDR3 is TGTGCCTGGAGTGTACTAGGAGGGCAGGGGGACGAGCAGTACTTC. Its translation: CAWSVLGGQGDEQYF.

As concerns this clonotype: The junction does not match germline at one end; this may be a read error. The chain employs TRBV20-1 and TRBJ2-1, with TRBD2 matching over 10 bases. Looked up from germline, CDR1 is DFQATT and CDR2 is SNEGSKA (reference sequence). This CDR3 region has 16 residues. CDR3 protein: CCAHASGGRGGNEQFF. DNA of the CDR3: TGCTGTGCGCACGCTAGCGGGGGCAGGGGAGGCAATGAGCAGTTCTTC.

In its sample, this clonotype was seen a few times. The chain joins TRBV19 to TRBJ2-3, with TRBD1 as a possible D gene (6 bases). CDR3 length: 16 residues. Germline loops: CDR1 LNHDA, CDR2 SQIVND (reference sequence). V gave up 3 bases and J gave up 4 bases, with 17 bases separating them. Here the CDR3 reads CASSMGAEKVADTQYF. CDR3 coding DNA: TGTGCCAGTAGTATGGGGGCGGAGAAGGTCGCAGATACGCAGTATTTT.

A few counts support this clonotype. This chain joins TRBV20-1 and TRBJ2-1, with unresolved D. The germline CDR1 and CDR2 sequences are DFQATT and SNEGSKA (reference sequence). The length of the CDR3 is 13 residues. With 2 bases removed from V and 4 bases from J, the gap between germline ends came to 9 bases. This chain's CDR3 is CSARPLQYNEQFF. CDR3 nucleotides: TGCAGTGCTAGACCCCTTCAGTACAATGAGCAGTTCTTC.

This clonotype was counted at least ten times. The chain employs TRBV28 and TRBJ2-7; tentative D call: TRBD1 (5 bases). The CDR3 runs 15 residues. Germline CDR1 and CDR2: MDHEN and SYDVKM. Trimming took 4 bases from V and 0 from J, leaving 13 bases between them. CDR3: CASSYRTSFSYEQYF. The CDR3 DNA reads TGTGCCAGCAGTTACAGGACCTCCTTCTCCTACGAGCAGTACTTC.

At least ten counts were recorded for this clonotype. The rearrangement uses TRBV6-2 or TRBV6-3 and TRBJ2-1; TRBD2 aligns across 15 bases. The V gene end was trimmed by 2 bases and the J gene end by 2 bases; junction bases not matched to a gene: 1. The CDR3 sequence is 17 residues long. From germline, CDR1 is MNHEY and CDR2 SVGEGT. The CDR3 is CASSYRTSGGAYNEQFF. Written as DNA, the CDR3 is TGTGCCAGCAGTTACCGGACTAGCGGGGGGGCCTACAATGAGCAGTTCTTC.

This clonotype was seen at least ten times. The V and J genes are TRBV12-3 or TRBV12-4 and TRBJ2-7, with D unclear. The V end was cut by 4 bases, the J end by 2 bases, with 12 bases between. The CDR3 extends over 14 amino acids. CDR3 residues: CASSSNNAPYEQYF. CDR3 nucleotides: TGTGCCAGCAGTTCGAACAACGCACCCTACGAGCAGTACTTC.

The rearrangement links TRBV14 to TRBJ2-5, with D perhaps matching TRBD1 or TRBD2 (6 bases each). Trimming shortened V by 7 bases and J by 5 bases, and 14 bases separated the two germline ends. The germline V gene has CDR1 SGHDN and CDR2 FVKESK. This CDR3 contains 13 residues. CDR3 DNA: TGTGCCAGCATCTACCAAGGGGGGGAGACCCAGTACTTC. Its protein product is CASIYQGGETQYF.

This clonotype showed up just a few times. The rearrangement joins TRBV28 to TRBJ2-7, with 13 bases identical to TRBD2. V lost 3 bases, J lost 6 bases, and 14 bases stayed unmatched. The germline V gene has CDR1 MDHEN and CDR2 SYDVKM. This CDR3 region has 18 residues. The CDR3 nucleotides read TGTGCCAGCAGTTTGGGGCCCGGCACTAGCGGGGGGGCGTTCGAGCAGTACTTC. Translation: CASSLGPGTSGGAFEQYF.

This clonotype was seen a few times. This rearrangement joins TRBV5-6 to TRBJ2-7; D not resolved. Germline V gene sequence: CDR1 SGHDT, CDR2 YYEEEE. This CDR3 has 14 residues. V dropped 0 bases and J dropped 2 bases, with 9 bases sitting between them. CDR3: CASSLVWRPYEQYF. CDR3 in DNA: TGTGCCAGCAGCTTGGTTTGGAGACCCTACGAGCAGTACTTC.

This clonotype has just a few counts. V usage is TRBV12-3 or TRBV12-4 and J usage is TRBJ2-5; D is undetermined. The V gene lost 2 bases and the J gene lost 4 bases, with 8 bases spanning the gap. CDR3 length: 13 residues. The CDR3 spells CASSLFMGETQYF. DNA of the CDR3: TGTGCCAGCAGTTTATTCATGGGAGAGACCCAGTACTTC.

In this sample, this clonotype turned up a few times. The chain is built from TRBV4-1 and TRBJ2-7; D might be TRBD1 (6 bases). The CDR3 length is 15 residues. V lost 1 base to trimming and J lost 2 bases, with 12 bases between them. Looked up from germline, CDR1 is MGHRA and CDR2 is YSYEKL. CDR3 coding DNA: TGCGCCAGCAGCCAAGTGTCAGGGGACACCTACGAGCAGTACTTC. This codes for CASSQVSGDTYEQYF.

This clonotype has just a few counts. V gene TRBV6-2 or TRBV6-3 combines with J gene TRBJ1-5; no clear D gene. This CDR3 has 14 residues. V dropped 11 bases and J dropped 5 bases, with 19 bases sitting between them. Germline CDR1 and CDR2: MNHEY and SVGEGT. The CDR3 nucleotides read TGTGCCGCTGGTGGTCAGCCGACTGATCAGCCCCAGCATTTT. It specifies CAAGGQPTDQPQHF.

Many counts were recorded for this clonotype. The chain combines TRBV28 with TRBJ2-7, with D unresolved. The V end was cut by 3 bases, the J end by 0 bases, with 6 bases between. The CDR3 is 13 amino acids. Germline CDR1 is MDHEN and CDR2 is SYDVKM. Here the CDR3 DNA reads TGTGCCAGCAGTTTGGGGTACTCCTACGAGCAGTACTTC. Amino acid sequence: CASSLGYSYEQYF.

The CDR3 bases are TGTGCCAGCAGCGAAAATGCAGGGGAAAAGGGATACGAGCAGTACTTC. Translated, it gives CASSENAGEKGYEQYF. The V and J genes are TRBV7-8 and TRBJ2-7; the D gene is possibly TRBD1 (6 bases). Deletions cut 5 bases from V and 4 bases from J, with 21 bases between. CDR1 and CDR2 (germline): SGHVS, FQNEAQ. CDR3 size: 16 residues.

This clonotype appeared many times. The CDR3 here is CASSASYNEQFF. CDR3 sequence (DNA): TGTGCCAGCAGTGCCTCTTACAATGAGCAGTTCTTC. V gene TRBV28 combines with J gene TRBJ2-1; no definite D call. Trimming left V 5 bases short and J 4 bases short, with 6 bases between. CDR1 and CDR2 (germline): MDHEN, SYDVKM. The CDR3 totals 12 residues.

The V gene is TRBV4-1, the J gene TRBJ2-6; a weak D match, TRBD1 (5 bases). Germline CDR1 is MGHRA and CDR2 is YSYEKL. The length of the CDR3 is 19 residues. The ends were cut back, 1 base at V and 0 bases at J, with 16 bases in the middle. CDR3 DNA sequence: TGCGCCAGCAGCCAAGCTTTTCCCCTACAGGACTCTGGGGCCAACGTCCTGACTTTC. Its protein is CASSQAFPLQDSGANVLTF.

This clonotype was seen a few times. The chain carries TRBV7-9 and TRBJ2-2; D possibly uses TRBD1 or TRBD2 (6 bases each). Per germline, CDR1 SEHNR and CDR2 FQNEAQ (reference sequence). The ends were cut back, 5 bases at V and 4 bases at J, with 14 bases in the middle. The CDR3 has 15 amino acids. The chain's CDR3 is CASSGGRVSTGELFF. The CDR3 bases are TGTGCCAGCAGCGGGGGGCGAGTCAGCACCGGGGAGCTGTTTTTT.

This clonotype occurred many times. This rearrangement joins TRBV7-6 to TRBJ2-5; D is unclear. The ends were cut back, 0 bases at V and 2 bases at J, with 10 bases in the middle. The CDR3 consists of 15 residues. CDR1 and CDR2 (germline): SGHVS, FNYEAQ. The chain's CDR3 is CASSLAPSPQETQYF. The CDR3 nucleotides read TGTGCCAGCAGCTTAGCCCCATCCCCGCAAGAGACCCAGTACTTC.